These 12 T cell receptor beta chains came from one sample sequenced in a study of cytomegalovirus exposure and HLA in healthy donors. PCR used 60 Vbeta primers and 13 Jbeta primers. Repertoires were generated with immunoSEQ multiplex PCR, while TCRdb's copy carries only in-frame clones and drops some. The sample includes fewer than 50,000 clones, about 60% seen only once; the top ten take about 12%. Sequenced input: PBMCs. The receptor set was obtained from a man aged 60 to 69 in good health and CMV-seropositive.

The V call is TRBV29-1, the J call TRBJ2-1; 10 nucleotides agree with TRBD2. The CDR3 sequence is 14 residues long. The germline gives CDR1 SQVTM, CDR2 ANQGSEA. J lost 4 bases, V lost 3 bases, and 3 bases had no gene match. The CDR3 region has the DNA TGCAGCGTTGACGGACTAGCGGTATACAATGAGCAGTTCTTC. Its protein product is CSVDGLAVYNEQFF.

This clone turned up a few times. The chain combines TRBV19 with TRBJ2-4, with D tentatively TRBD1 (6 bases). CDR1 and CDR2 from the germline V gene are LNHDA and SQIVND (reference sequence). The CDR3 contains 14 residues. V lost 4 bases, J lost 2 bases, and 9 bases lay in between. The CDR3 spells CASSTGVTKNIQYF. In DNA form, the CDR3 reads TGTGCCAGTAGTACAGGGGTGACCAAAAACATTCAGTACTTC.

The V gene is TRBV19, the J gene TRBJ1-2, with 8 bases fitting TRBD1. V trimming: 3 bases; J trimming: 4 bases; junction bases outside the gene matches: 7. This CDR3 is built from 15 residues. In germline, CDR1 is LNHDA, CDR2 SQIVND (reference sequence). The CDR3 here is CASSMATGGGYGYTF. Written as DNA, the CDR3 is TGTGCCAGTAGTATGGCTACAGGGGGAGGCTATGGCTACACCTTC.

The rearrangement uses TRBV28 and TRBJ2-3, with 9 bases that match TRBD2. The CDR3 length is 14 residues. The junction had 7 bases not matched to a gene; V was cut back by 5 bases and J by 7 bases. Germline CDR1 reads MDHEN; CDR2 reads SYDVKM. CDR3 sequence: CASSGRAGGNTQYF. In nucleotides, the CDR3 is TGTGCCAGCAGTGGTCGGGCGGGGGGGAATACGCAGTATTTT. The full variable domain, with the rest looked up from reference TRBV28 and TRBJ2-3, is DVKVTQSSRYLVKRTGEKVFLECVQDMDHENMFWYRQDPGLGLRLIYFSYDVKMKEKGDIPEGYSVSREKKERFSLILESASTNQTSMYLCASSGRAGGNTQYFGPGTRLTVL.

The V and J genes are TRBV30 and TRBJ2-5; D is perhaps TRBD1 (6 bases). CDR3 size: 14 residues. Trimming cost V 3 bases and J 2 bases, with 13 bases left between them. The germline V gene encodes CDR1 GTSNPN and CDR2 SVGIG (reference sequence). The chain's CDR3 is CAWSLGTLQETQYF. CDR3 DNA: TGTGCCTGGAGCCTCGGGACACTACAAGAGACCCAGTACTTC.

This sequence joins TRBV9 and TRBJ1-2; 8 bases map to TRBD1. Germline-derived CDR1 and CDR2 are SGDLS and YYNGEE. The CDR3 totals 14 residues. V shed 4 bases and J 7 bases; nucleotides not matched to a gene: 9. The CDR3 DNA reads TGTGCCAGCAGCACCTTGACAGGGGTCGCTGGCTACACCTTC. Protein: CASSTLTGVAGYTF. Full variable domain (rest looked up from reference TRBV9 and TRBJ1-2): DSGVTQTPKHLITATGQRVTLRCSPRSGDLSVYWYQQSLDQGLQFLIQYYNGEERAKGNILERFSAQQFPDLHSELNLSSLELGDSALYFCASSTLTGVAGYTFGSGTRLTVV.

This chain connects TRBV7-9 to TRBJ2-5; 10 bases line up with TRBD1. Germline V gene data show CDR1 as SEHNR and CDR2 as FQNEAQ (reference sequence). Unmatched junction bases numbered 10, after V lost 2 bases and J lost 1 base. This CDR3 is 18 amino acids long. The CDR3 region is CASSLFGWTGGRQETQYF. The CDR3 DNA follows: TGTGCCAGCAGCTTATTCGGGTGGACAGGGGGACGCCAAGAGACCCAGTACTTC.

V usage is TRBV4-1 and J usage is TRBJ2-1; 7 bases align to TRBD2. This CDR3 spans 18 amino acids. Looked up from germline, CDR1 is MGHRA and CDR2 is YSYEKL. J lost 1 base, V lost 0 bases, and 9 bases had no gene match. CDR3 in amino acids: CASSQEAFAGVSYNEQFF. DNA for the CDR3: TGCGCCAGCAGCCAAGAGGCCTTTGCGGGAGTATCCTACAATGAGCAGTTCTTC.

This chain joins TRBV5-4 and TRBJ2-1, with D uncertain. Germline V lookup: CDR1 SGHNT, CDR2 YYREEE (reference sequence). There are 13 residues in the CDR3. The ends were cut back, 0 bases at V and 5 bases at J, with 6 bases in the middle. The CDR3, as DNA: TGTGCCAGCAGCTTGGTTGGCAACAATGAGCAGTTCTTC. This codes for CASSLVGNNEQFF.

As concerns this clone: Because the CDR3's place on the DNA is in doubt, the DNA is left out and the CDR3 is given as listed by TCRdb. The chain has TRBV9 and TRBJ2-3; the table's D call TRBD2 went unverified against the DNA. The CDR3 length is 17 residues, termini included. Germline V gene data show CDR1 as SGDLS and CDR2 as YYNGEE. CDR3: CASSVSLRGPSTDTQYF.

This CDR3 reads CASSVDTGTRSSGNTIYF. The CDR3 region has the DNA TGTGCCAGCAGCGTCGACACCGGGACTCGCAGCTCTGGAAACACCATATATTTT. The genes are TRBV9 and TRBJ1-3; tentatively, D is TRBD1 (5 bases). CDR3 length equals 18 residues. V gave up 2 bases and J gave up 0 bases, with 18 bases separating them. Per the germline V gene, CDR1 is SGDLS and CDR2 is YYNGEE.

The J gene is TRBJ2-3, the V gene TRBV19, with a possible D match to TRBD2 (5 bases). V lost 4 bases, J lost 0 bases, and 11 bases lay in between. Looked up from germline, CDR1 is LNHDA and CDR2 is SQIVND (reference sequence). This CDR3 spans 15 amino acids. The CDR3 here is CASSTGYSSTDTQYF. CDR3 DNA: TGTGCCAGTAGTACGGGGTACTCTAGCACAGATACGCAGTATTTT.